This is a list of T cell receptor beta chains from one sample in a study of tumor-infiltrating lymphocytes in localized non-small cell lung cancer. Here immunoSEQ multiplex PCR was the method, and the copy in TCRdb shows in-frame clones only, minus some. The sample holds some 17,000 clones, around 80% seen once. Sequencing input: uninvolved lung tissue not adjacent to the tumor. The source of these receptors is a human donor with non-small cell lung cancer. CDR3s include the opening cysteine and the closing phenylalanine or tryptophan. Each record gives: CDR3 DNA, CDR3 protein, clone size, V gene, D gene, J gene. The D gene is left open where the match is weak. Rows give clone size only sometimes, using once, few, many, or a class for an expanded clone.

TGTGCCAGCAGCCAAATGGTTCGGGGGCTAGCGGGCTACTACGAGCAGTACTTC | CASSQMVRGLAGYYEQYF | few | TRBV14 | TRBD2 | TRBJ2-7
TGTGCCAGCAGCGACGGGACAGGGGCTTCCACCGGGGAGCTGTTTTTT | CASSDGTGASTGELFF | . | TRBV9 | TRBD1 | TRBJ2-2
TGTGCCAGCAGTTTCGACAGTTCCACTGAAGCTTTCTTT | CASSFDSSTEAFF | . | TRBV27 | . | TRBJ1-1
TGCGCCAGCAGCTTGGCCGGGGGGGTTAACACTGAAGCTTTCTTT | CASSLAGGVNTEAFF | few | TRBV5-1 | . | TRBJ1-1
TGCGCCAGCAGCTCCTCTTTTACCGGAAGGGGGGCAGATACGCAGTATTTT | CASSSSFTGRGADTQYF | . | TRBV5-1 | . | TRBJ2-3
TGTGCCAGCAGCTTGAGAGGTCTCGGCACTGAAGCTTTCTTT | CASSLRGLGTEAFF | . | TRBV5-5 | . | TRBJ1-1
TGTGCCAGCAGTGAATGGACTTCCCTCTCCTACAATGAGCAGTTCTTC | CASSEWTSLSYNEQFF | once | TRBV6-1 | . | TRBJ2-1
TGTGCCACTTCAGATAGCAATCAGCCCCAGCATTTT | CATSDSNQPQHF | . | TRBV6-1 | . | TRBJ1-5
TGTGCCAGTATTAAATCCGACAGAGCTTACACTGAAGCTTTCTTT | CASIKSDRAYTEAFF | . | TRBV19 | . | TRBJ1-1
TGCAGCGTTGAAATATACAATGAGCAGTTCTTC | CSVEIYNEQFF | . | TRBV29-1 | . | TRBJ2-1
TGTGCCAGCTCGCCAGGGTCGAACTATGGCTACACCTTC | CASSPGSNYGYTF | . | TRBV6-5 | . | TRBJ1-2
TGTGCCAGCAGTTTTAACTACAATGAGCAGTTCTTC | CASSFNYNEQFF | . | TRBV28 | . | TRBJ2-1
TGCGCCAGCAGCCTGGGACTACACAATGAGCAGTTCTTC | CASSLGLHNEQFF | . | TRBV5-1 | TRBD2 | TRBJ2-1
TGCAGCGTTGTAGGGGCACAGGCAGTCGGACACTCTGGGGCCAACGTCCTGACTTTC | CSVVGAQAVGHSGANVLTF | few | TRBV29-1 | . | TRBJ2-6
TGTGCCAGTAGTATGGGGGGTGCCCTCGGACAGGGGGCTCGGTGGGCTTTCTTT | CASSMGGALGQGARWAFF | . | TRBV19 | TRBD1 | TRBJ1-1
TGTGCCAGCAGCAAAGCCGAGTCGGGACAGGGAGGCTCCTACGAGCAGTACTTC | CASSKAESGQGGSYEQYF | once | TRBV21-1 | . | TRBJ2-7
TGCGCCAGCAGCTTGGTTGGCGGGGGCACAGATACGCAGTATTTT | CASSLVGGGTDTQYF | . | TRBV5-1 | . | TRBJ2-3
TGTGCCAGCTCACCCTTAACCGGGACCTACGAGCAGTACTTC | CASSPLTGTYEQYF | . | TRBV18 | . | TRBJ2-7
TGTGCCAGCAGTCCGAATTCCGGGACAGGAAACAATGAGCAGTTCTTC | CASSPNSGTGNNEQFF | . | TRBV27 | TRBD1 | TRBJ2-1
TGTGCCAGCGGCAAATCGGACAGGGGTGGAACTGAAGCTTTCTTT | CASGKSDRGGTEAFF | . | TRBV5-4 | TRBD1 | TRBJ1-1
TGTGCCAGCTCACCAGGGCAGTTCTCTGGGGCCAACGTCCTGACTTTC | CASSPGQFSGANVLTF | few | TRBV18 | . | TRBJ2-6
TGTGCCAGCAGCGTTTTGGGGGGCCTCTCCTACGAGCAGTACTTC | CASSVLGGLSYEQYF | . | TRBV11-2 | . | TRBJ2-7
TGCGCCAGCAGCTTGGCTTCTGGGGTGGAGACCCAGTACTTC | CASSLASGVETQYF | . | TRBV5-1 | . | TRBJ2-5
TGTGCCAGCAGCCCGGGACCCAAAACCGGGGAGCTGTTTTTT | CASSPGPKTGELFF | . | TRBV7-2 | . | TRBJ2-2
TGTGCCAGCAGTTTTTGGGGGCAGGGTGACTCCTACGAGCAGTACTTC | CASSFWGQGDSYEQYF | . | TRBV28 | . | TRBJ2-7
TGTGCCAGCAGCTTTGGGCTGCGTGAGACCCAGTACTTC | CASSFGLRETQYF | . | TRBV7-6 | . | TRBJ2-5
TGTGCCAGCAGTGACAGGCCCAACACTGAAGCTTTCTTT | CASSDRPNTEAFF | few | TRBV6-1 | . | TRBJ1-1
TGCGCCAGCAGCTTTAGCGGGACAGGGAGTAGAAGTGAGCAGTTCTTC | CASSFSGTGSRSEQFF | . | TRBV5-1 | . | TRBJ2-1
TGTGCCAGCAGAGGACAGGGGGCCCGCAATCAGCCCCAGCATTTT | CASRGQGARNQPQHF | . | TRBV19 | TRBD1 | TRBJ1-5
TGTGCCAGCAGGGGTGCCGTTGGGGCCAACGTCCTGACTTTC | CASRGAVGANVLTF | medium-sized | TRBV11-2 | . | TRBJ2-6
TGCGCCAGCAGCTTGGTTGGAGGGTACACTGAAGCTTTCTTT | CASSLVGGYTEAFF | . | TRBV5-1 | . | TRBJ1-1
TGTGCCAGCCATGGACAGATGAACACCGGGGAGCTGTTTTTT | CASHGQMNTGELFF | . | TRBV25-1 | . | TRBJ2-2
TGTGCCAGCAGTGATCCGAACGGACAGGGACTTTCTGGGGCCAACGTCCTGACTTTC | CASSDPNGQGLSGANVLTF | . | TRBV28 | TRBD1 | TRBJ2-6
TGTGCCAGCAGCCAAGGGGCAGCTGATAACACTGAAGCTTTCTTT | CASSQGAADNTEAFF | once | TRBV4-2 | . | TRBJ1-1
TGTGCCATCAGTGGACTAGCAGGAGATACGCAGTATTTT | CAISGLAGDTQYF | few | TRBV10-3 | TRBD2 | TRBJ2-3
TGTGCCAGCAGTAGGACAGGGCAGAACACCGGGGAGCTGTTTTTT | CASSRTGQNTGELFF | . | TRBV11-2 | TRBD1 | TRBJ2-2
TGCAGTGCTATCATCCAAGAGACCCAGTACTTC | CSAIIQETQYF | . | TRBV20-1 | . | TRBJ2-5
TGTGCCAGCACCTTACGGTATCAACTCTATGGCTACACCTTC | CASTLRYQLYGYTF | . | TRBV6-6 | . | TRBJ1-2
TGTGCCAGCCCTAAGGGGTACTACGAGCAGTACTTC | CASPKGYYEQYF | . | TRBV27 | . | TRBJ2-7
TGTGCCAGCAGTTACTCATCGGGAGAGACCCAGTACTTC | CASSYSSGETQYF | . | TRBV6-6 | . | TRBJ2-5
TGTGCCAGCAGCCAGGACAGAGGGAACGAGCAGTACTTC | CASSQDRGNEQYF | . | TRBV7-9 | . | TRBJ2-7
TGTGCCAGCAGCTTAAGAGCTAATCAGCCCCAGCATTTT | CASSLRANQPQHF | . | TRBV7-9 | . | TRBJ1-5
TGTGCCAGTAGCAGGGGTTTCAGCAATCAGCCCCAGCATTTT | CASSRGFSNQPQHF | once | TRBV19 | . | TRBJ1-5
TGTGCCAGCAGTCCCGGGAGGCCCGGGGAGGAAAAACTGTTTTTT | CASSPGRPGEEKLFF | once | TRBV6-5 | . | TRBJ1-4
TGCAGCGTTGCAGGGGCCACAGATACGCAGTATTTT | CSVAGATDTQYF | . | TRBV29-1 | . | TRBJ2-3
TGCGCCAGCAGCTTGTCTGTGACTGGACTTTACGAGCAGTACTTC | CASSLSVTGLYEQYF | few | TRBV5-1 | . | TRBJ2-7
TGTGCCAGCAGTGCACCTAGCGGGCGAGGGAATGAGCAGTTCTTC | CASSAPSGRGNEQFF | . | TRBV2 | TRBD2 | TRBJ2-1
TGTGCCAGCAGTATGACTAGCGGGGGGACCTACAATGAGCAGTTCTTC | CASSMTSGGTYNEQFF | . | TRBV6-6 | TRBD2 | TRBJ2-1
TGTGCCAGCAGTTACTCGCCACCTCTACGGAATGAGCAGTTCTTC | CASSYSPPLRNEQFF | . | TRBV6-5 | . | TRBJ2-1
TGTGCCAGCAGAAAGGGCGGGAAGACCCAGTACTTC | CASRKGGKTQYF | . | TRBV2 | . | TRBJ2-5
TGTGCCAGCAGTAAAGCGGTGAACACCGGGGAGCTGTTTTTT | CASSKAVNTGELFF | . | TRBV6-1 | . | TRBJ2-2